This T cell receptor (beta chain) was sequenced during a study of T cells in localized non-small cell lung cancer. Regarding the study as a whole: Uninvolved adjacent lung showed the highest T cell clonality, exceeding tumor. Elevated blood T cell density was associated with longer overall survival.

This CDR3 region has 17 residues. The V end lost 0 bases, the J end lost 0 bases, and 12 bases lay between the germline ends. CDR1 MGHRA and CDR2 YSYEKL come from the germline V gene. Profiling relied on immunoSEQ multiplex PCR, and the TCRdb table lists in-frame clones only, not all of them. The data contain approximately 89,000 clones, 80% of them singletons. As for this clone: What it binds is unknown.

The TCR was taken from a man aged 40-75 years with stage II squamous cell lung carcinoma. Sample: PBMCs, taken before any cancer treatment. The V call is TRBV4-1, the J call TRBJ2-1; the D is unclear. CDR3 residues: CASSQETGSSSYNEQFF. CDR3 coding DNA: TGCGCCAGCAGCCAAGAAACCGGCAGCAGCTCCTACAATGAGCAGTTCTTC.